The rows below give T cell receptor beta chains drawn from one sample of a study of blood T cell repertoires in COVID-19. Profiled with immunoSEQ multiplex PCR; TCRdb holds only in-frame clones, not every one. The sample carries 150,000 or so clones, about nine tenths recorded once. Sequenced input: peripheral blood. These receptors were taken from a woman aged 70-85 years with acute or convalescent COVID-19. CDR3s include the opening cysteine and the closing phenylalanine or tryptophan. D genes are given only for firm matches. Part of the rows lack a size; the others show once, few, many or a class for expanded clones.

d_call	clone_size	v_call	j_call	cdr3_nt	cdr3_aa
TRBD1	-	TRBV7-2	TRBJ1-6	TGTGCCAGCAGCCTACTTGGGACAGCCATTAATTCACCCCTCCACTTT	CASSLLGTAINSPLHF
-	-	TRBV3-1/TRBV3-2	TRBJ1-2	TGTGCCAGCAGCCGAGGAGGGAGCGGCTACACCTTC	CASSRGGSGYTF
TRBD2	-	TRBV7-3	TRBJ2-5	TGTGCCAGCAGCTTAAAAGAGACTAGCGGGGGAGGGTTATCAGAGACCCAGTACTTC	CASSLKETSGGGLSETQYF
TRBD1	-	TRBV30	TRBJ1-5	TGTGCCTGGAGCGACAGGGGTGTTCAGCCCCAGCATTTT	CAWSDRGVQPQHF
TRBD1	-	TRBV19	TRBJ1-4	TGTGCCAGTAGGGACGGACAGGGGATTAATGAAAAACTGTTTTTT	CASRDGQGINEKLFF
TRBD1	few	TRBV7-8	TRBJ1-2	TGTGCCAGCAGCTTAGAGGACAGGGGACATTCAGCTAACTATGGCTACACCTTC	CASSLEDRGHSANYGYTF
TRBD1	-	TRBV25-1	TRBJ2-3	TGTGCCAGCAGCGGGGCCAACAGGGGATTCGATACGCAGTATTTT	CASSGANRGFDTQYF
-	few	TRBV7-2	TRBJ2-5	TGTGCCAGCAGCATCAACAGGGTAGAGACCCAGTACTTC	CASSINRVETQYF
-	-	TRBV19	TRBJ2-1	TGTGCCAGTAGTCCCCCAGGTGGTGTAAGGCAGTTCTTC	CASSPPGGVRQFF
-	once	TRBV12-3/TRBV12-4	TRBJ2-5	TGTGCCAGCACCCACAGAGCCCAAGAGACCCAGTACTTC	CASTHRAQETQYF
-	-	TRBV19	TRBJ1-1	TGTGCCAGTACCCTTGGGACACAGGCGCACCCTGAAGCTTTCTTT	CASTLGTQAHPEAFF
TRBD2	-	TRBV7-2	TRBJ2-5	TGTGCCAGCAGCTTAGCTCTAGCGGGGGGACAAGAGACCCAGTACTTC	CASSLALAGGQETQYF
TRBD1	-	TRBV24-1	TRBJ2-5	TGTGCCACCAGTGACCGGACAGGGGCTGCAGAGACCCAGTACTTC	CATSDRTGAAETQYF
-	few	TRBV5-1	TRBJ2-5	TGCGCCAGCAGCTTGATCCAGCGGCGACAAGAGACCCAGTACTTC	CASSLIQRRQETQYF
TRBD2	-	TRBV13	TRBJ2-3	TGTGCCAGCAGTAGCGGGGGAGGCGCAGATACGCAGTATTTT	CASSSGGGADTQYF
TRBD1	-	TRBV3-1/TRBV3-2	TRBJ1-4	TGTGCCAGCAGCCAAGAGACAGGGGTCACTGAAAAACTGTTTTTT	CASSQETGVTEKLFF
TRBD1	-	TRBV19	TRBJ1-4	TGTGCCAGTCGACAGGGGCGGGTTGAAAAACTGTTTTTT	CASRQGRVEKLFF
-	-	TRBV3-1/TRBV3-2	TRBJ2-3	TGTGCCAGCAGCCAAGTGTTTGGCAGGGCGGTGGATACGCAGTATTTT	CASSQVFGRAVDTQYF
TRBD1	-	TRBV6-5	TRBJ2-7	TGTGCCAGCAGTCCAGGGGGAGACCTTTACGAGCAGTACTTC	CASSPGGDLYEQYF
TRBD1	-	TRBV19	TRBJ2-6	TGTGCCACCTCGGGACAGGGATTCCTCTCTGGGGCCAACGTCCTGACTTTC	CATSGQGFLSGANVLTF
TRBD1	once	TRBV5-1	TRBJ1-1	TGCGCCAGCTCCGGGGGACAGACGAACACTGAAGCTTTCTTT	CASSGGQTNTEAFF
TRBD1	-	TRBV3-1/TRBV3-2	TRBJ1-2	TGTGCCAGCAGCCAAACCCGGACAGGGGTTGGCTACACCTTC	CASSQTRTGVGYTF
-	-	TRBV7-2	TRBJ1-1	TGTGCCAGCAGCTTGCAGGGAAACACTGAAGCTTTCTTT	CASSLQGNTEAFF
TRBD1	-	TRBV15	TRBJ1-1	TGTGCCACCAGCAGAGATCACAGGGGGCCTGAAGCTTTCTTT	CATSRDHRGPEAFF
-	once	TRBV19	TRBJ1-2	TGTGCCAGTAATTTGAGAGCTGCTGATGACTACACCTTC	CASNLRAADDYTF
TRBD1	-	TRBV15	TRBJ1-4	TGTGCCACCAGCAGAGATAAAGACAGGGGCAGGGGGCAAAAACTGTTTTTT	CATSRDKDRGRGQKLFF
TRBD2	-	TRBV19	TRBJ2-1	TGTGCCAGTAGTATCCGGACTAGGGATGAGCAGTTCTTC	CASSIRTRDEQFF
-	once	TRBV6-6	TRBJ1-2	TGTGCCAGCAGACGCCTCCAGGACTCTAACTATGGCTACACCTTC	CASRRLQDSNYGYTF
TRBD2	-	TRBV13	TRBJ2-3	TGTGCCAGCAGCTTACGGAGGGAGGGAAACACAGATACGCAGTATTTT	CASSLRREGNTDTQYF
TRBD2	-	TRBV6-6	TRBJ2-1	TGTGCCAGCAGTCCCGGACTAGCGGGGGGGCTCGGCAATGAGCAGTTCTTC	CASSPGLAGGLGNEQFF
TRBD1	few	TRBV2	TRBJ1-5	TGTGCCAGCAGTCCCGGGACAGGGGCGAATCAGCCCCAGCATTTT	CASSPGTGANQPQHF